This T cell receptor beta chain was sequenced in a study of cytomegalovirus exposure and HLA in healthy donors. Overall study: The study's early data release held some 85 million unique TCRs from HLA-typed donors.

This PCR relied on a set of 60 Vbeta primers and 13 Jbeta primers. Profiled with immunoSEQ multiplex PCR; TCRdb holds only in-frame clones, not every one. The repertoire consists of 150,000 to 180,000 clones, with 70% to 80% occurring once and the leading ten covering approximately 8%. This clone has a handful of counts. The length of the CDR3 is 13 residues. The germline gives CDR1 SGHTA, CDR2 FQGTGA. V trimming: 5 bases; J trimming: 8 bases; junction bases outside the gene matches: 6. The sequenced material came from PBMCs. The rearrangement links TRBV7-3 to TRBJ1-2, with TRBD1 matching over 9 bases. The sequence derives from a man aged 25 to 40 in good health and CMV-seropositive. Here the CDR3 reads CASSGDRGTGYTF. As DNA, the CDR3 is TGTGCCAGCAGCGGAGACAGGGGGACGGGCTACACCTTC.